The 7 T cell receptor beta chains reported below all come from one sample, sequenced in a study of T cell repertoires in cytomegalovirus infection. TCRdb independently ran MiXCR on the reads; one entry per CDR3 protein. The sample contains 150,000 to 180,000 distinct CDR3 sequences, 23% of which appear only once. The sample taken for sequencing was PBMCs. These TCRs come from a human donor in good health (CMV status not recorded). Some clones in this sample may be carry-over from other donors' samples.

The rearrangement joins TRBV9 to TRBJ2-5, with D perhaps matching TRBD1 (7 bases). This CDR3 contains 15 residues. Per the germline V gene, CDR1 is SGDLS and CDR2 is YYNGEE. The ends were cut back, 4 bases at V and 2 bases at J, with 15 bases in the middle. CDR3 DNA sequence: TGTGCCAGCAGCCCCCGGCAGGGGGGACAAGAGACCCAGTACTTC. Its translation is CASSPRQGGQETQYF.

V gene TRBV7-9 combines with J gene TRBJ2-7, with D uncertain. Germline assignment: CDR1 SEHNR and CDR2 FQNEAQ (reference sequence). This CDR3 is 15 amino acids long. Trimming left V 0 bases short and J 4 bases short, with 13 bases between. The CDR3, as DNA: TGTGCCAGCAGCTTAGCGCAGGAATTACGGTACGAGCAGTACTTC. Its translation: CASSLAQELRYEQYF. Drawing the rest from reference TRBV7-9 and TRBJ2-7, the complete variable domain is DTGVSQNPRHKITKRGQNVTFRCDPISEHNRLYWYRQTLGQGPEFLTYFQNEAQLEKSRLLSDRFSAERPKGSFSTLEIQRTEQGDSAMYLCASSLAQELRYEQYFGPGTRLTVT.

This clonotype was found a few times. This sequence joins TRBV11-2 and TRBJ2-5; D may be TRBD2 (5 bases). CDR1 and CDR2 from the germline V gene are SGHAT and FQNNGV. This CDR3 is built from 13 residues. The germline V and J ends were trimmed by 4 bases and 5 bases, with 11 bases remaining between them. The CDR3: CASSSSGVETQYF. The CDR3 DNA reads TGTGCCAGCAGCTCCTCCGGGGTGGAGACCCAGTACTTC.

The chain uses TRBV20-1 and TRBJ2-1, with D tentatively TRBD1 or TRBD2 (5 bases each). From germline, CDR1 is DFQATT and CDR2 SNEGSKA (reference sequence). The CDR3 covers 13 residues. The DNA for the CDR3 is TGCAGCGCCTATCCAGGGAGCTACAATGAGCAGTTCTTC. Translated, it gives CSAYPGSYNEQFF.

This clonotype was seen a handful of times. The chain carries TRBV7-2 and TRBJ2-1; D is perhaps TRBD2 (6 bases). This CDR3 is built from 16 residues. Trimming removed 5 bases from V and 8 bases from J, with 22 bases in between. Germline V CDR1 and CDR2: SGHTA, FQGNSA. The CDR3 DNA follows: TGTGCCAGCAGCCCACACACCCAGGGACTGCGGGATGAGCAGTTCTTC. As protein: CASSPHTQGLRDEQFF.

Only a few counts were recorded for this clonotype. The V call is TRBV6-5, the J call TRBJ2-2; the D gene is possibly TRBD1 (6 bases). The CDR3 is made up of 15 amino acids. In germline, CDR1 is MNHEY, CDR2 SVGAGI. V was clipped by 4 bases and J by 6 bases, with 15 bases between them. This chain's CDR3 is CASSSQGLFPGELFF. The CDR3 coding sequence is TGTGCCAGCAGTTCACAGGGTTTGTTTCCCGGGGAGCTGTTTTTT.

The table lists this clonotype with many counts. The genes are TRBV7-8 and TRBJ1-1; D may be TRBD1 (5 bases). Germline lookup yields CDR1 SGHVS and CDR2 FQNEAQ. The CDR3 sequence is 16 residues long. V shed 5 bases and J shed 1 base, with 17 bases lying between them. Here the CDR3 reads CASSPKRPGGNTEAFF. As DNA, the CDR3 is TGTGCCAGCAGCCCCAAACGACCCGGGGGGAACACTGAAGCTTTCTTT. The variable domain in full, with the rest retrieved from reference TRBV7-8 and TRBJ1-1, is GAGVSQSPRYKVAKRGQDVALRCDPISGHVSLFWYQQALGQGPEFLTYFQNEAQLDKSGLPSDRFFAERPEGSVSTLKIQRTQQEDSAVYLCASSPKRPGGNTEAFFGQGTRLTVV.